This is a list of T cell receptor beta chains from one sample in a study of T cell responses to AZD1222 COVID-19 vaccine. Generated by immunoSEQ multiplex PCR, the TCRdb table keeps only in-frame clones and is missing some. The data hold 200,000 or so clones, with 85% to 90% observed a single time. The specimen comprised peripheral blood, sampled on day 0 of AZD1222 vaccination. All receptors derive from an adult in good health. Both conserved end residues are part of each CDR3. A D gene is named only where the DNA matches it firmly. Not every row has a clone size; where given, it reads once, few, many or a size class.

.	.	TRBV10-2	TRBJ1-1	TGCGCCAGCAGTGATGGCCAAGCGGGGAACACTGAAGCTTTCTTT	CASSDGQAGNTEAFF
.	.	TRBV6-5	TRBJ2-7	TGTGCCAGCAGTTACTCGATCCGACGCGGGGACGAGCAGTACTTC	CASSYSIRRGDEQYF
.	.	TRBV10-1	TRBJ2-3	TGCGCCAGCGGGACGAGCACAGATACGCAGTATTTT	CASGTSTDTQYF
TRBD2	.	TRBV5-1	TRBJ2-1	TGCGCCAGCAGCTTGGACATTTCTCTAGCGGGGGGATACAATGAGCAGTTCTTC	CASSLDISLAGGYNEQFF
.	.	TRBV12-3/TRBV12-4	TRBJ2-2	TGTGCCAGCAGCCTGAACAGGGCCGGGGAGCTGTTTTTT	CASSLNRAGELFF
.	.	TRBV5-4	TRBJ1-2	TGTGCCAGCAGCTTGGGACAGGTGGGAGCGGGGTATGGCTACACCTTC	CASSLGQVGAGYGYTF
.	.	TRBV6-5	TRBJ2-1	TGTGCCAGCAGTTACTCCGGGGGATTGTCCTACAATGAGCAGTTCTTC	CASSYSGGLSYNEQFF
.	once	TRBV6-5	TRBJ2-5	TGTGCCAGCAGTACCGGGCACGAGACCCAGTACTTC	CASSTGHETQYF
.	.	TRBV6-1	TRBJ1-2	TGTGCCAGCAGTGAACAGGGGAACTATGGCTACACCTTC	CASSEQGNYGYTF
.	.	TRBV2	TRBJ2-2	TGTGCCAGCAGCTCGACAGCGGTAGAGAACACCGGGGAGCTGTTTTTT	CASSSTAVENTGELFF
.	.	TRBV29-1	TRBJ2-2	TGCAGCGTTGTCGGGAGGGGGCGCGGAGGGGAGCTGTTTTTT	CSVVGRGRGGELFF
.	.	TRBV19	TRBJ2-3	TGTGCCAGTAGTATACTCAATACGCAGTATTTT	CASSILNTQYF
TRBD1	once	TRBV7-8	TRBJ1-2	TGTGCCACCGCCACGGACAGGGGGCTTGGCTACACCTTC	CATATDRGLGYTF
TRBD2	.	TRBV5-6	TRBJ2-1	TGTGCCAGCAGCTTGGTTGGCGCGGGGGTGGATGAGCAGTTCTTC	CASSLVGAGVDEQFF
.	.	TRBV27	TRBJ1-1	TGTGCCAGCAGTTTATCCATGAGAGGGAACACTGAAGCTTTCTTT	CASSLSMRGNTEAFF
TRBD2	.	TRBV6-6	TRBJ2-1	TGTGCCAGCAGTCGAATTAGCGGGGGGCCCTCCTACAATGAGCAGTTCTTC	CASSRISGGPSYNEQFF
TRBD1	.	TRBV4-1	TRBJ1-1	TGCGCCAGCAGCCAAGGAGGGGGCTGGACTGAAGCTTTCTTT	CASSQGGGWTEAFF
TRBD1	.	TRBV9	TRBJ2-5	TGTGCCAGCAGCGTACTGGGGACAGGATTGGAGACCCAGTACTTC	CASSVLGTGLETQYF
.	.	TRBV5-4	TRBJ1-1	TGTGCCAGCAGCGAACAGGGAATGAACACTGAAGCTTTCTTT	CASSEQGMNTEAFF
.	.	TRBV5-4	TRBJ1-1	TGTGCCAGCAAAGGGGGGGAAAACACTGAAGCTTTCTTT	CASKGGENTEAFF
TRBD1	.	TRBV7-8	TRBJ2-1	TGTGCCAGCAGCTTAAGATTGGGACAGGGGGGTGAGCAGTTCTTC	CASSLRLGQGGEQFF
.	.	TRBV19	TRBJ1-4	TGTGCCAGTAGTAGAACAGAAAAACTGTTTTTT	CASSRTEKLFF
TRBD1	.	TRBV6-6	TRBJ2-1	TGTGCCAGCAGACGACAGGGGGCGGCCCTTAGCTCCTACAATGAGCAGTTCTTC	CASRRQGAALSSYNEQFF
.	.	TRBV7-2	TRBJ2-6	TGTGCCAGCAGCAAGGGATCAGGGCTAGGGGGGGCCAACGTCCTGACTTTC	CASSKGSGLGGANVLTF
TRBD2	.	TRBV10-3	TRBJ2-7	TGTGCCATCAACCTGGGACTAGCGGGGTTTCACGAGCAGTACTTC	CAINLGLAGFHEQYF
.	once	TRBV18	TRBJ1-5	TGTGCCAGCTCACCCCAGGGAGGGTCTTATCAGCCCCAGCATTTT	CASSPQGGSYQPQHF
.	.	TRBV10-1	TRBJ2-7	TGCGCCAGCAGTGGGGATAACTACGAGCAGTACTTC	CASSGDNYEQYF
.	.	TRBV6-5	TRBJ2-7	TGTGCCAGCACCCCATCTTGGGAGGAGCAGTACTTC	CASTPSWEEQYF
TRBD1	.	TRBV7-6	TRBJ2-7	TGTGCCAGCAGCTTAGCCGGACAGGGTTACGAGCAGTACTTC	CASSLAGQGYEQYF